These 3 T cell receptor beta chains originate from one sample sequenced in a study of T cells in narcolepsy. Libraries were prepared by immunoSEQ multiplex PCR; TCRdb keeps only in-frame clonotypes and omits some of them. The sample holds about 30,000 clones, around four fifths seen once. The specimen was memory (CD45RA-) CD4+ T cells from blood. The receptors were sampled from a human donor in good health.

V gene TRBV30 combines with J gene TRBJ2-5; no clear D. V was clipped by 4 bases and J by 2 bases, with 8 bases between them. The CDR3 totals 12 residues. Per the germline V gene, CDR1 is GTSNPN and CDR2 is SVGIG (reference sequence). This CDR3 reads CAWKQPQETQYF. DNA of the CDR3: TGTGCCTGGAAACAGCCTCAAGAGACCCAGTACTTC.

In regard to this clone: Mismatch with germline at one junction end may stem from a read error. The rearrangement joins TRBV4-2 to TRBJ2-3, with D possibly being TRBD2 (7 bases). Germline V gene lookup returns CDR1 LGHNA and CDR2 YNFKEQ. The CDR3 extends over 14 amino acids. This chain's CDR3 is CASNQGGGGDTQYF. The CDR3 coding sequence is TGTGCCAGCAACCAAGGGGGGGGAGGTGATACGCAGTATTTT.

This clone has only a few counts. The chain has TRBV6-5 and TRBJ2-2; tentative D call: TRBD2 (5 bases). Germline CDR1 is MNHEY and CDR2 is SVGAGI. Trimming removed 3 bases at V and 5 bases at J, with 16 bases between. The CDR3 loop spans 16 amino acids. For the CDR3, the DNA is TGTGCCAGCAGTTATCGCCCGGACGGAGGTACCGGGGAGCTGTTTTTT. Its protein is CASSYRPDGGTGELFF.